This TCR beta chain was recovered during a study of immune evolution from preneoplasia to lung adenocarcinoma (dated by TCRdb to about 2021). Broadly, across the study: No AAH lesions showed HLA loss of heterozygosity, compared with 7% of AIS, around 15% of MIA and about a third of ADC lesions. POLYSOLVER was used to infer class I HLA alleles from exome data, and LOHHLA was used to detect allele-specific HLA loss. According to the study, over a hundred samples were used for TCR sequencing. Resected precursor lesions (AAH, AIS, MIA) and invasive adenocarcinomas were compared with paired morphologically normal lung tissue. In total, the cohort included 53 patients with pulmonary nodules, all of whom underwent surgical resection. The sample size was set by how many specimens were available, not by a prior power calculation. The TCR sequencing data were obtained from about 47 patients. The immune data were combined with whole exome sequencing and methylation data from the same cohort of nodules. The study used immune gene expression, TCR sequencing and multiplex immunofluorescence to profile the immune contexture of lung adenocarcinoma precursors and invasive adenocarcinoma.

A note on this clone: The antigen this receptor binds is unknown. No quality values exist for individual bases; no much larger clone is one base distant.

Between about 2014 and 2017, the patients underwent resection in either Japan or China. Two lung cancer pathologists independently reviewed H&E slides to confirm the histologic diagnosis of every case. To enrich premalignant or tumor cells for nucleic acid extraction, macro-dissection was performed after pathologic assessment. FFPE tissue was used for DNA isolation with the AllPrep DNA/RNA FFPE Kit. The study at large found these results: The highest top T cell clone frequencies were observed in normal lung, and a progressive decrease in top T cell clone frequencies appeared to occur from AAH through AIS, MIA and invasive adenocarcinoma. Because all patients came from Japan and China, whether the findings apply to Western populations was uncertain. The findings reflected association rather than direct causation, and larger cohorts with long-term follow-up and longitudinal biopsies were considered necessary. Clonality was highest in normal lung, while later-stage lesions appeared to show lower clonality but higher T cell density and diversity. KRAS-mutant nodules showed the highest T cell clonality compared with EGFR-mutant or double wild-type lesions.

Using the immunoSEQ hsTCRbeta Kit, TCR beta CDR3 regions were sequenced from DNA. In the paper's pipeline: TCR sequencing data were analysed with the ImmunoSEQ Analyzer. T cell clonality was defined as 1 minus Pielou's evenness computed on productive rearrangements. The inverse Simpson index, applied to productive templates, was used to measure T cell diversity. T cell density was defined as TCR beta template counts normalized to usable DNA, with usable DNA estimated by amplifying and sequencing housekeeping genes. TCR metrics were compared across histologic stages using two-sided Kruskal-Wallis tests. Here the immuneACCESS table is served through TCRdb, limited to in-frame sequences with V and J called. Missing clones are a known gap in these copies; in checked studies unresolved V genes cover under half, and the rest lacks a known reason. V and J calls plus clone size are reproduced from that table; the DNA served to infer D and trimming. This sample is represented by under 10,000 clones; around 76% of them were singletons. The ten largest clones represent approximately 3% of the sample.

The CDR3 goes from the cysteine to the phenylalanine over 12 residues. This entry keeps only the CDR3 DNA: 36 bases, framed from base 1. V is pared back by 3 bases and J by 6 bases, with 5 bases lying between the germline termini. Per the germline V gene, MDHEN is the CDR1 and SYDVKM is the CDR2. The sequenced sample consisted of FFPE minimally invasive lung adenocarcinoma tissue. What the cell subset or site label conveys for this sample: micro-invasive lung adenocarcinoma (MIA). The receptor comes from a person aged 65 to 85 with lung adenocarcinoma. The V gene is TRBV28 and the J gene is TRBJ1-4; the D gene assignment is ambiguous. The CDR3 region has the sequence CASSLTYEKLFF. The nucleotide sequence is given as TGTGCCAGCAGTTTGACATATGAAAAACTGTTTTTT.